The 10 T cell receptor beta chains presented below share a single source sample, sequenced in a study of post-analysis software for immune sequencing data. Unique molecular identifiers were carried by the TCR beta cDNA libraries. MiXCR, run by TCRdb on the PCR reads, gives a single entry per CDR3 protein. The data contain roughly 570,000 distinct CDR3 sequences, approximately 34% of them seen just once; the ten biggest clones take up approximately 6%. No antigen is known for these receptors. Study findings and constraints: Relative to controls, patients had 5 or 6 TRBV segments at higher frequency, with TRBV5-6, TRBV5-1 and TRBV20-1 among these.

Material: blood. These receptors all come from a girl aged 2-17 years with multiple sclerosis.

A word on this clonotype: This may stem from a read error, because a much larger clone lies one nucleotide away. The chain is built from TRBV4-2 and TRBJ2-3, with 16 bases that match TRBD2. The CDR3 spans 19 residues. Germline V gives CDR1 LGHNA, CDR2 YNFKEQ. CDR3 region: CAGSQDGTSGGGGTDTQYF. The CDR3 region has the DNA TGTGCCGGCAGCCAAGACGGGACTAGCGGGGGGGGAGGCACAGATACGCAGTATTTT.

CDR3 in DNA: TGTGCCAGCAGCCTTCCAGGGGGTCATGGCTACACCTTC. Protein: CASSLPGGHGYTF. J is TRBJ1-2 and V is TRBV7-9, with 7 bases fitting TRBD1. The CDR3 consists of 13 residues. Unmatched junction bases numbered 6, after V lost 5 bases and J lost 6 bases. Germline values: CDR1 SEHNR, CDR2 FQNEAQ (reference sequence).

The chain couples TRBV20-1 to TRBJ2-5, with TRBD1 as a possible D gene (5 bases). The CDR3 runs to 14 residues. From germline, CDR1 is DFQATT and CDR2 SNEGSKA (reference sequence). V lost 4 bases and J lost 5, with 17 bases in between. CDR3 in amino acids: CSAIGRNKGETQYF. CDR3 bases: TGCAGTGCTATCGGCCGCAACAAGGGGGAGACCCAGTACTTC.

V gene TRBV6-6 combines with J gene TRBJ2-3, with D unclear. V dropped 6 bases and J dropped 6 bases, with 13 bases sitting between them. Looked up from germline, CDR1 is MNHNY and CDR2 is SVGAGI (reference sequence). This CDR3 comprises 13 residues. CDR3 residues: CASSQQVADTQYF. The CDR3 DNA follows: TGTGCCAGCAGCCAGCAGGTGGCGGATACGCAGTATTTT.

This clonotype occurred a few times. J is TRBJ2-5 and V is TRBV9; 10 bases line up with TRBD2. The trim removed 2 bases at V and 4 bases at J, leaving 2 bases unmatched. CDR1 SGDLS and CDR2 YYNGEE come from the germline V gene. This CDR3 has 14 residues. The CDR3 region is CASSVSGGLETQYF. CDR3 in DNA: TGTGCCAGCAGCGTTAGCGGGGGGTTAGAGACCCAGTACTTC.

This clonotype has a handful of counts. CDR3 protein: CASSWAIGDSGNTIYF. The CDR3 nucleotides read TGTGCCAGCAGCTGGGCGATAGGGGACTCTGGAAACACCATATATTTT. The chain recombines TRBV5-5 with TRBJ1-3, with D possibly TRBD1 on 5 matching bases. Deletions cut 3 bases from V and 0 bases from J, with 13 bases between. The germline V gene encodes CDR1 SGHKS and CDR2 YYEKEE (reference sequence). The CDR3 loop spans 16 amino acids.

This clonotype was found a few times. The chain combines TRBV6-1 with TRBJ1-2, with D perhaps TRBD1 (6 bases). Germline V gene sequence: CDR1 MNHNS, CDR2 SASEGT. V lost 10 bases and J 4 bases, leaving 25 bases between the germline ends. This CDR3 comprises 16 residues. The CDR3 here is CAINLPSYRATYGYTF. The CDR3 DNA sequence: TGTGCCATCAACCTCCCGTCGTACAGGGCGACCTATGGCTACACCTTC.

The gene calls are TRBV12-3 or TRBV12-4 and TRBJ1-2; no clear D. The CDR3 sequence is 11 residues long. The V end lost 6 bases, the J end lost 8 bases, and 10 bases lay between the germline ends. CDR3 sequence (DNA): TGTGCCAGCAGCCCTAAGGAAGGCTACACCTTC. It is translated as CASSPKEGYTF.

This clonotype was seen more than once but under ten times. The chain has TRBV5-1 and TRBJ2-5; 7 bases align to TRBD2. V shed 0 bases and J 1 base; nucleotides not matched to a gene: 3. Per germline, CDR1 SGHRS and CDR2 YFSETQ. The CDR3 totals 15 residues. The CDR3 DNA follows: TGCGCCAGCAGCTTGGCGGCGGGGGTCCAAGAGACCCAGTACTTC. Its translation is CASSLAAGVQETQYF. The full variable domain, in which reference TRBV5-1 and TRBJ2-5 provide the parts outside the CDR3, is KAGVTQTPRYLIKTRGQQVTLSCSPISGHRSVSWYQQTPGQGLQFLFEYFSETQRNKGNFPGRFSGRQFSNSRSEMNVSTLELGDSALYLCASSLAAGVQETQYFGPGTRLLVL.

V gene TRBV5-1 combines with J gene TRBJ2-3; 7 nucleotides agree with TRBD1. CDR1 is SGHRS, CDR2 YFSETQ, per germline. V lost 7 bases to trimming and J lost 2 bases; unmatched junction nucleotides: 10. This CDR3 spans 15 amino acids. CDR3 region: CASYTQTGPTDTQYF. The CDR3 region has the DNA TGCGCCAGCTACACCCAGACAGGGCCCACAGATACGCAGTATTTT.